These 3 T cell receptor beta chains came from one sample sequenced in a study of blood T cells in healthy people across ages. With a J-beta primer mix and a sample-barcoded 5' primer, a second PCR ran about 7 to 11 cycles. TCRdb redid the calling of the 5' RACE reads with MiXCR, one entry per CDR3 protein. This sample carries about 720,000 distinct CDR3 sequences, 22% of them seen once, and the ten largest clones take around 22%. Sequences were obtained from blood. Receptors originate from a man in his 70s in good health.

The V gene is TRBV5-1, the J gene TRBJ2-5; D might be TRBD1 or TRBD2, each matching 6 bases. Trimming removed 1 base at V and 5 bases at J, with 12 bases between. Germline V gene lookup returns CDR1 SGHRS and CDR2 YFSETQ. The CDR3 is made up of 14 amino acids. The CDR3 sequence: CASSLLGGRETQYF. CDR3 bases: TGCGCCAGCAGCTTGCTGGGGGGCCGTGAGACCCAGTACTTC.

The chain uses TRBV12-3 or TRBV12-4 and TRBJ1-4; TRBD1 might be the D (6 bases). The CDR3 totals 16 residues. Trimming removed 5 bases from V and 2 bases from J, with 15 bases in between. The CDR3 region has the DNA TGTGCCAGCAGTCTTGCCCACCAGGGGACTAATGAAAAACTGTTTTTT. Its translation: CASSLAHQGTNEKLFF.

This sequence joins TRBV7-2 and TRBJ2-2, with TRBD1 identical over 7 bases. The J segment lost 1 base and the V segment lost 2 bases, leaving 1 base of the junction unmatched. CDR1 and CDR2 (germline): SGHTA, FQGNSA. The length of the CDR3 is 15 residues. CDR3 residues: CASSLRDRNTGELFF. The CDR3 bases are TGTGCCAGCAGCTTACGGGACAGGAACACCGGGGAGCTGTTTTTT. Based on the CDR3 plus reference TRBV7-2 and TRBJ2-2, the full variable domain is GAGVSQSPSNKVTEKGKDVELRCDPISGHTALYWYRQSLGQGLEFLIYFQGNSAPDKSGLPSDRFSAERTGGSVSTLTIQRTQQEDSAVYLCASSLRDRNTGELFFGEGSRLTVL.